What follows are 4 T cell receptor beta chains derived from one specimen sequenced in a study of technical replicates of blood from a handful of donors. Clones were read by immunoSEQ multiplex PCR, and TCRdb kept only the in-frame ones, dropping some. The sample contains 50,000 to 70,000 clones, 75% to 95% of which appear only once. Sequencing input: PBMCs. The receptors come from a human donor in good health. Some clones in this sample may be carry-over from other donors' samples.

The chain carries TRBV29-1 and TRBJ2-6, with 9 positions matching TRBD1. This CDR3 is built from 19 residues. CDR1 and CDR2 from the germline V gene are SQVTM and ANQGSEA. Trimming took 6 bases from V and 1 from J; bases not matched to a gene: 16. The CDR3 spells CSVDLKPGTGRSGANVLTF. The CDR3 DNA sequence: TGCAGCGTCGATCTCAAACCCGGGACAGGGAGATCTGGGGCCAACGTCCTGACTTTC.

The chain recombines TRBV25-1 with TRBJ2-3, with D possibly being TRBD2 (6 bases). In germline, CDR1 is MGHDK, CDR2 SYGVNS. V lost 1 base and J 1 base, leaving 9 bases between the germline ends. This CDR3 has 15 residues. CDR3 nucleotide sequence: TGTGCCAGCAGTGAATGGGGGGAGGGCACAGATACGCAGTATTTT. Encoded protein: CASSEWGEGTDTQYF.

A remark on this clone: A far larger clone is one nucleotide away, so this likely arose from a read error. Other DNA variants within this sample encode the same CDR3. The rearrangement links TRBV5-1 to TRBJ1-1; possibly TRBD1 for D (5 bases). The CDR3 is 14 residues long. Trimming took 0 bases from V and 3 from J, leaving 9 bases between them. Looked up from germline, CDR1 is SGHRS and CDR2 is YFSETQ. The CDR3 reads CASSLAGGYTEAFF. CDR3 bases: TGCGCCAGCAGCTTGGCGGGGGGATACACTGAAGCTTTCTTT.

The rearrangement links TRBV15 to TRBJ2-7; 8 bases line up with TRBD1. The CDR3 runs to 12 residues. Germline V gene lookup returns CDR1 LNHNV and CDR2 YYDKDF (reference sequence). The ends lost 5 bases at V and 4 bases at J; junction bases unmatched: 1. The CDR3 DNA is TGTGCCACCAGCGACAGGGGATACGAGCAGTACTTC. Amino acid sequence: CATSDRGYEQYF.